Included here is one T cell receptor beta chain sequence, with context. This record belongs to a study of regulatory T cells in long-lasting Graves disease. Researchers made TCR beta libraries by using iRepertoire HTBI primers and running Arm-PCR on CDR3 regions. TCRdb redid the calling of the multiplex PCR reads with MiXCR, one entry per CDR3 protein. The table shows roughly 610,000 distinct CDR3 sequences, with 15% to 20% occurring only once. V was cut by 3 bases and J by 5 bases, with 17 bases left in between. This CDR3 contains 15 residues. Time point: newly diagnosed GD, antithyroid drugs for less than 3 months. From PBMCs, RNA was extracted and then used to make the TCR library. This sample was also put to use in a study of T cells in Graves' hyperthyroidism and ophthalmopathy. That paper notes: On the basis of clinical symptoms, serum thyroxine and TRAb, thyroid ultrasound and orbital computed tomography, diagnoses were made. With a median lead of about 6.9 months before onset, the model predicted ophthalmopathy.

The chain uses TRBV12-3 or TRBV12-4 and TRBJ2-7, with D maybe TRBD1 (6 bases). The specimen was peripheral blood mononuclear cells (PBMCs), collected at new diagnosis, from a patient treated with antithyroid drugs. The sequence came from a man aged 18 to 30 with Graves disease. The CDR3 coding sequence is TGTGCCAGCAGTTTTTTGGGGGCAAATGGTGACGAGCAGTACTTC. It specifies CASSFLGANGDEQYF.